This paragraph reports one T cell receptor (beta chain). This clonotype is termed large (0.1 to 1%). It has no known antigen specificity. No much larger clonotype is one base removed from it; base qualities were not supplied. The library was prepared using PCR. The run used an Illumina HiSeq 2500. To normalize quantification of the TCRbeta repertoire, the TCR libraries were built with molecular barcoding that relied on unique molecular identifiers. Through fastp at Q25 and MiXCR, TCRdb rebuilt clones from the public reads, retaining in-frame beta chains. Rows are unified per CDR3 protein, each entry keeping the most common DNA and genes. Recorded for this sample are some 2,900 distinct CDR3 sequences; around a fifth of them occurred a single time. The biggest ten clones account for less than 50% of the sample. The germline V gene yields SGHTA for CDR1 and FQGNSA for CDR2. CDR3 length: 13 amino acids, cysteine to phenylalanine. Only the CDR3 DNA is retained, 39 bases long and in frame from the first base. Trimming removed 5 bases from V and 6 bases from J, leaving 11 bases between the germline ends.

The sample belongs to a study of T-cell reconstitution after alpha-beta-depleted transplantation in children (dated by TCRdb to about 2016). For the study in its entirety: Using TCR repertoire profiling, the study quantitatively followed how T-cell immune reconstitution unfolded in children after TCRalphabeta/CD19-depleted allogeneic hematopoietic cell transplantation. The study at large found these results: Apparently early alphabetaT-cell count recovery about two months after transplant reportedly relied on only several hundred rapidly expanded clones derived from non-depleted graft cells. Over the following months the frequencies of hyperexpanded clones went down, and after one year T-cell counts and TCRbeta diversity were mostly credited to newly produced T cells. In some patients, the high TCRbeta diversity seen at day 60 was put down to recipient T cells and intrathymic progenitors that had survived conditioning.

This sample's time point label indicates: day 60 (about 2 months) after transplantation. Interpreted using the paper, the treatment or condition label stands for: allogeneic hematopoietic cell transplantation with graft depleted of TCRalphabeta T cells and CD19 B cells. TCRalphabeta/CD19-depleted allogeneic hematopoietic cell grafts were given to the transplant recipients, all of whom were children. The receptor chain draws on TRBV7-2 and TRBJ1-5; the D gene cannot be resolved reliably. The sequence was collected from a female patient younger than 18 who had a stem cell transplant for acute lymphoblastic leukemia, so the T cells may come from the graft donor. The specimen comprised PBMCs, mostly from graft donor cells, sampled 60 days after TCRalphabeta/CD19-depleted stem cell transplant. The CDR3 is CASSPRWGQPQHF. The nucleotide sequence reads TGTGCCAGCAGCCCTCGTTGGGGTCAGCCCCAGCATTTT.